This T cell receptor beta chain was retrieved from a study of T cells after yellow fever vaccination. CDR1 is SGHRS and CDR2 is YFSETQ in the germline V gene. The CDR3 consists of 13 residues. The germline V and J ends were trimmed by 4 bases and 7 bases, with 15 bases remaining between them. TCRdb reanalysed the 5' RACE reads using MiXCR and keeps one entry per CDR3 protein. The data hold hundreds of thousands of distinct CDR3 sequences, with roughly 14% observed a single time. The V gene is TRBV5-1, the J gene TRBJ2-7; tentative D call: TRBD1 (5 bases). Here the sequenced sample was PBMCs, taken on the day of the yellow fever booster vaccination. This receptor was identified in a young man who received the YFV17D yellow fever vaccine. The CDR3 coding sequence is TGCGCCAGCAGCGAATCCCCAGGGTGGGAGCAGTACTTC. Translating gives CASSESPGWEQYF.